This T cell receptor beta chain was captured by sequencing in a study of blood T cell repertoires in COVID-19. About the study: From the United States, Italy and Spain came samples of acute and convalescent COVID-19. Sources were T cells, B-cell-depleted T cells, or PBMCs; the material itself was cDNA or gDNA.

During active infection, Seattle patients enrolled and were then monitored through disease. Original processing notes: Researchers report that nucleated cell counts were estimated from reference gene primer amplification. The assay was immunoSEQ multiplex PCR, and TCRdb's table has in-frame clones only and misses some. V, J and clone size were drawn from that table, and D and trimming were deduced from the DNA. The data hold approximately 460,000 clones, with 80% to 90% observed a single time. Germline V CDR1 and CDR2: SGHRS, YFSETQ. Trimming stripped 7 bases from V and 0 bases from J, with 13 bases between. There are 14 residues in the CDR3.

The chain carries TRBV5-1 and TRBJ2-5, with a weak D call TRBD1 (6 bases). The specimen was peripheral blood. The receptor comes from a young man with COVID-19, enrolled during active disease. The CDR3 nucleotides are TGCGCCAGCCAGGGGCAGGGGTACCAAGAGACCCAGTACTTC. Residues: CASQGQGYQETQYF.